The clone carrying this T cell receptor (beta chain) was observed many times. This CDR3 contains 15 residues. From germline, CDR1 is SGHTA and CDR2 FQGNSA. The ends were cut back, 4 bases at V and 5 bases at J, with 12 bases in the middle. The sample comes from a study of Graves' ophthalmopathy and Graves' hyperthyroidism. Overall study context: The blood sample was drawn at first diagnosis and before any treatment.

Patients with other autoimmune diseases, uncontrolled infections, pregnancy or lactation were excluded. What supplied the PBMCs was about 9.8 ml of fresh peripheral blood. The study amplified TCR beta CDR3 regions using RNA transcripts. Second-round multiplex PCR came after first-round RT-PCR with HTBI primers. MiXCR was run by TCRdb on the multiplex PCR reads, yielding one entry per CDR3 protein. The table has about 220,000 distinct CDR3 sequences, 20% to 25% seen once. The V call is TRBV7-2, the J call TRBJ1-6, with D uncertain. The sequenced material came from peripheral blood. The receptor was isolated from a woman aged 50 to 60 with Graves' ophthalmopathy. The CDR3 loop reads CASSSPGRNNSPLHF. The CDR3 bases are TGTGCCAGCAGCTCCCCTGGCAGGAATAATTCACCCCTCCACTTT.